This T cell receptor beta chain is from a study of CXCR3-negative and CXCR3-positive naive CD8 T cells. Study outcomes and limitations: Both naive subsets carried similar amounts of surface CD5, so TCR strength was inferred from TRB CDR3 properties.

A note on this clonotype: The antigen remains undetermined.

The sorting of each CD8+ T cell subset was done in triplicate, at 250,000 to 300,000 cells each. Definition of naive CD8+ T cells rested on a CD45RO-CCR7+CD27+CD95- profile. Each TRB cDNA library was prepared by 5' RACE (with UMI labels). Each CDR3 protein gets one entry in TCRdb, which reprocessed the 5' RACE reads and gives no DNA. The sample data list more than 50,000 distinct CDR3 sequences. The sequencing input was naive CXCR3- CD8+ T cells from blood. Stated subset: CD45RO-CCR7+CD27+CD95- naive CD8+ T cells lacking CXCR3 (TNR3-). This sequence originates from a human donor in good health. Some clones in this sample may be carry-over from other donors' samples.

This chain's CDR3 is CASSIDSDPVYEQYF. The J gene is TRBJ2-7, the V gene TRBV19; TCRdb proposes TRBD1, but this gene call is untestable without DNA. Per germline, CDR1 LNHDA and CDR2 SQIVND (reference sequence). The CDR3 consists of 15 residues.